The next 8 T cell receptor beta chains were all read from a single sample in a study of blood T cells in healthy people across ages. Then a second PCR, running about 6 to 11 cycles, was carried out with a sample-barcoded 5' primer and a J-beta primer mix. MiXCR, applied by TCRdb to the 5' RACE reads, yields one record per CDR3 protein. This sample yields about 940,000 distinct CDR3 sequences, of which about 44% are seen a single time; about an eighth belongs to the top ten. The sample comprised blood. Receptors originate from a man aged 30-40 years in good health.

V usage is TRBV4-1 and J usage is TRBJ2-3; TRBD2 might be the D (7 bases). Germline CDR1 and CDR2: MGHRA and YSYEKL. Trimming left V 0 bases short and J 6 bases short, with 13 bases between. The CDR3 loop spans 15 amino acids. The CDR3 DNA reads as TGCGCCAGCAGCCAAGATGAGGGGGGGGCCGATACGCAGTATTTT. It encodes CASSQDEGGADTQYF.

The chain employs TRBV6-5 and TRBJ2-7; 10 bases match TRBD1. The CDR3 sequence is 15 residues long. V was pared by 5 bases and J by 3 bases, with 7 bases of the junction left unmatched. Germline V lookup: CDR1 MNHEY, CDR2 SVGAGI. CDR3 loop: CASSPGTGDYYEQYF. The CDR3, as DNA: TGTGCCAGCAGTCCCGGGACAGGGGATTACTACGAGCAGTACTTC.

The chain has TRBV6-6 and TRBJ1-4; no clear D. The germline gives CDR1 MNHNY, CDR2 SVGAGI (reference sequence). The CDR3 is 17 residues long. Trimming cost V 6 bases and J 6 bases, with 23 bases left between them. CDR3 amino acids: CASSPLGTWGVDEKLFF. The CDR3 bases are TGTGCCAGCAGCCCCTTAGGAACATGGGGTGTTGATGAAAAACTGTTTTTT.

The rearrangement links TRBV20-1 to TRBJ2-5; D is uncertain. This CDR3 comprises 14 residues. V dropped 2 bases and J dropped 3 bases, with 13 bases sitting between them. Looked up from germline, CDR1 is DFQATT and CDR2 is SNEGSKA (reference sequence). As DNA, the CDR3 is TGCAGTGCTAGACTAGGCAGTCGGGAAGAGACCCAGTACTTC. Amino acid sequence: CSARLGSREETQYF.

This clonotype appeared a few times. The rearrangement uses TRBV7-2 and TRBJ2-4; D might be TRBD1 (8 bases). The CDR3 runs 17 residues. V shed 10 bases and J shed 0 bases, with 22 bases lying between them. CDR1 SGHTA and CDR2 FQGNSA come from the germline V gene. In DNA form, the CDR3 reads TGTGCCACCTGGACAGGGAGGGGGATGATAGCCAAAAACATTCAGTACTTC. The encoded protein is CATWTGRGMIAKNIQYF.

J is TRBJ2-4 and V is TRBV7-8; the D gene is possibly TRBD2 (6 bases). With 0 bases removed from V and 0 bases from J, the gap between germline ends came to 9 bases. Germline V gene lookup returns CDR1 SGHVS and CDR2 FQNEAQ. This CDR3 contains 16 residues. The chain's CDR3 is CASSLARDLAKNIQYF. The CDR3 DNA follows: TGTGCCAGCAGCTTAGCGAGGGACTTAGCCAAAAACATTCAGTACTTC.

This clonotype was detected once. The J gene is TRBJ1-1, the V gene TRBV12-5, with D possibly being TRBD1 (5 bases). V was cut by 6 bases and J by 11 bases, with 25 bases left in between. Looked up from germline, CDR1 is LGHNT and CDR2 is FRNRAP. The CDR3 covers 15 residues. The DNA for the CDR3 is TGTGCTAGTGGGAATCGGGCTGGGGCGAAGGGTTGGGCTTTCTTT. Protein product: CASGNRAGAKGWAFF.

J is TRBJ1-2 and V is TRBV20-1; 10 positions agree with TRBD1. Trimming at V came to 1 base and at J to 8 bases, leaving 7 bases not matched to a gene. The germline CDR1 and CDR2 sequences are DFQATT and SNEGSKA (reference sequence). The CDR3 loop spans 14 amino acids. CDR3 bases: TGCAGTGCTAGAGCGGGGACAGGGGCGCCGGGCTACACCTTC. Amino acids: CSARAGTGAPGYTF.